This is a list of T cell receptor beta chains from one sample in a study of T cell changes during pregnancy in multiple sclerosis. TCRdb's table, derived via immunoSEQ multiplex PCR, lists solely in-frame clones and lacks some. This sample yields some 49,000 clones, of which 90% are seen a single time; 5% to 6.5% belongs to the top ten. The sample in question was peripheral blood, obtained after pregnancy. The source of these receptors is a female donor in good health, enrolled as a control in a pregnancy study. Each CDR3 is given with its conserved first and last residue. Each record gives: V gene, D gene, clone size, J gene, CDR3 protein, CDR3 DNA. D genes are given only for firm matches. Clone size, where shown, is once, few, many, or a class for clones that have expanded.

V: TRBV4-3
D: -
size: once
J: TRBJ2-5
CDR3: CASSQARWGAETQYF
DNA: TGCGCCAGCAGCCAGGCGAGATGGGGAGCGGAGACCCAGTACTTC

V: TRBV1
D: -
size: -
J: TRBJ2-1
CDR3: CTSSQDRQAGDSYNEQFF
DNA: TGCACCAGCAGCCAAGACCGTCAGGCGGGGGACTCCTACAATGAGCAGTTCTTC

V: TRBV10-3
D: TRBD1
size: -
J: TRBJ2-7
CDR3: CAIWTGGLGEQYF
DNA: TGTGCCATTTGGACAGGGGGCCTCGGAGAGCAGTACTTC

V: TRBV19
D: -
size: -
J: TRBJ2-7
CDR3: CASPRGGQITYEQYF
DNA: TGTGCCAGTCCCCGCGGCGGACAAATCACCTACGAGCAGTACTTC

V: TRBV5-6
D: -
size: -
J: TRBJ2-1
CDR3: CASSLGVGGPEFF
DNA: TGTGCCAGCAGCTTGGGGGTGGGGGGGCCGGAGTTCTTC

V: TRBV9
D: -
size: -
J: TRBJ1-4
CDR3: CASSALGRAGEKLFF
DNA: TGTGCCAGCAGCGCTTTGGGCAGGGCGGGGGAAAAACTGTTTTTT

V: TRBV19
D: TRBD1
size: -
J: TRBJ2-7
CDR3: CASSKGQGGSYEQYF
DNA: TGTGCCAGTAGTAAGGGACAGGGGGGCTCCTACGAGCAGTACTTC

V: TRBV12-5
D: -
size: -
J: TRBJ1-2
CDR3: CASGLPRGSRGYTF
DNA: TGTGCTAGTGGTTTACCTCGAGGGTCCCGCGGCTACACCTTC

V: TRBV6-5
D: TRBD2
size: -
J: TRBJ2-1
CDR3: CASSSSGLAVNNEQFF
DNA: TGTGCCAGCAGTTCCTCGGGACTAGCGGTGAACAATGAGCAGTTCTTC

V: TRBV5-1
D: -
size: few
J: TRBJ1-1
CDR3: CASSSSTPPEAFF
DNA: TGCGCCAGCAGCTCAAGTACACCTCCGGAAGCTTTCTTT

V: TRBV5-6
D: TRBD1
size: -
J: TRBJ1-6
CDR3: CASSLERGQGVSPLHF
DNA: TGTGCCAGCAGCTTGGAAAGGGGACAGGGGGTTAGCCCCCTCCACTTT

V: TRBV5-1
D: -
size: -
J: TRBJ2-3
CDR3: CASSLRDNTQYF
DNA: TGCGCCAGCAGCTTGCGGGATAATACGCAGTATTTT

V: TRBV21-1
D: -
size: -
J: TRBJ2-6
CDR3: CASTTGLSGLSGANVLTF
DNA: TGTGCCAGCACCACTGGGCTCTCGGGACTCTCTGGGGCCAACGTCCTGACTTTC

V: TRBV5-4
D: TRBD1
size: -
J: TRBJ1-1
CDR3: CASSLGGTGIHTEAFF
DNA: TGTGCCAGCAGCTTGGGAGGGACAGGGATCCACACTGAAGCTTTCTTT

V: TRBV6-5
D: -
size: once
J: TRBJ1-4
CDR3: CASTSTGLLNEKLFF
DNA: TGTGCCAGCACTTCAACAGGGCTACTCAATGAAAAACTGTTTTTT

V: TRBV5-1
D: -
size: -
J: TRBJ1-1
CDR3: CASSPELNTEAFF
DNA: TGCGCCAGCAGCCCTGAGCTCAACACTGAAGCTTTCTTT

V: TRBV27
D: -
size: -
J: TRBJ2-5
CDR3: CAKRGETQYF
DNA: TGTGCCAAAAGGGGAGAGACCCAGTACTTC

V: TRBV7-9
D: TRBD2
size: -
J: TRBJ2-1
CDR3: CASSYSGGANEQFF
DNA: TGTGCCAGCAGCTATAGCGGGGGGGCCAATGAGCAGTTCTTC

V: TRBV6-1
D: -
size: -
J: TRBJ1-6
CDR3: CASTPAQGLNSPLHF
DNA: TGTGCCAGCACCCCAGCCCAGGGATTAAATTCACCCCTCCACTTT

V: TRBV28
D: TRBD2
size: -
J: TRBJ2-7
CDR3: CASGSGAVYEQYF
DNA: TGTGCCAGCGGGAGCGGGGCCGTCTACGAGCAGTACTTC

V: TRBV6-5
D: TRBD1
size: -
J: TRBJ1-3
CDR3: CASSLTGGYSGNTIYF
DNA: TGTGCCAGCAGTTTGACAGGGGGGTACTCTGGAAACACCATATATTTT

V: TRBV2
D: -
size: -
J: TRBJ1-5
CDR3: CASSEALRGGSLYPQHF
DNA: TGTGCCAGCAGTGAAGCGCTTCGTGGCGGGAGTCTCTACCCCCAGCATTTT

V: TRBV5-4
D: TRBD2
size: -
J: TRBJ2-7
CDR3: CASSLILGTSGGHQYF
DNA: TGTGCCAGCAGCTTGATCCTAGGGACTAGCGGGGGGCACCAGTACTTC

V: TRBV6-5
D: -
size: -
J: TRBJ1-6
CDR3: CASTRTAGNSPLHF
DNA: TGTGCCAGCACCAGGACCGCGGGTAATTCACCCCTCCACTTT

V: TRBV2
D: TRBD2
size: once
J: TRBJ2-3
CDR3: CASSEGPGLAADTQYF
DNA: TGTGCCAGCAGTGAAGGACCGGGACTAGCAGCAGATACGCAGTATTTT

V: TRBV7-7
D: -
size: -
J: TRBJ2-5
CDR3: CASSSLGSQETQYF
DNA: TGTGCCAGCAGCTCCCTAGGGAGTCAAGAGACCCAGTACTTC

V: TRBV19
D: -
size: -
J: TRBJ2-1
CDR3: CASSIGRQGIVDEQFF
DNA: TGTGCCAGTAGTATAGGGCGGCAGGGGATAGTGGATGAGCAGTTCTTC

V: TRBV19
D: -
size: -
J: TRBJ1-1
CDR3: CASSITVNTEAFF
DNA: TGTGCCAGTAGTATAACTGTGAACACTGAAGCTTTCTTT

V: TRBV7-8
D: TRBD1
size: once
J: TRBJ1-5
CDR3: CASSLATGRNQPQHF
DNA: TGTGCCAGCAGCTTGGCGACAGGGCGGAATCAGCCCCAGCATTTT

V: TRBV5-6
D: -
size: -
J: TRBJ1-3
CDR3: CASSFGGNTIYF
DNA: TGTGCCAGCAGCTTCGGTGGAAACACCATATATTTT

V: TRBV7-8
D: -
size: -
J: TRBJ2-7
CDR3: CASSSYDSYEQYF
DNA: TGTGCCAGCAGCTCATACGATAGCTACGAGCAGTACTTC

V: TRBV14
D: TRBD2
size: -
J: TRBJ2-1
CDR3: CASSLRGLVVSNEQFF
DNA: TGTGCCAGCAGCCTTCGTGGACTAGTCGTTTCGAATGAGCAGTTCTTC

V: TRBV28
D: -
size: -
J: TRBJ1-2
CDR3: CASSFAGASVGGYTF
DNA: TGTGCCAGCAGTTTTGCAGGGGCGTCTGTTGGAGGCTACACCTTC

V: TRBV5-6
D: -
size: -
J: TRBJ2-5
CDR3: CASSSGPQETQYF
DNA: TGTGCCAGCAGCTCAGGCCCCCAAGAGACCCAGTACTTC

V: TRBV7-2
D: TRBD2
size: -
J: TRBJ2-5
CDR3: CASSPRGVAGGEETQYF
DNA: TGTGCCAGCAGCCCCCGCGGGGTAGCGGGGGGGGAAGAGACCCAGTACTTC

V: TRBV30
D: TRBD1
size: -
J: TRBJ2-6
CDR3: CAWSGQGISGANVLTF
DNA: TGTGCCTGGTCGGGACAGGGCATATCTGGGGCCAACGTCCTGACTTTC

V: TRBV19
D: TRBD2
size: -
J: TRBJ2-1
CDR3: CASSETSGSYNEQFF
DNA: TGTGCCAGTAGTGAGACTAGCGGCTCCTACAATGAGCAGTTCTTC

V: TRBV5-1
D: TRBD2
size: -
J: TRBJ2-3
CDR3: CASSTLAGTSTDTQYF
DNA: TGCGCCAGCAGCACACTAGCGGGTACTAGCACAGATACGCAGTATTTT

V: TRBV11-2
D: -
size: -
J: TRBJ1-2
CDR3: CASSPLQGKDYGYTF
DNA: TGTGCCAGCAGCCCCCTTCAGGGGAAGGACTATGGCTACACCTTC

V: TRBV6-5
D: TRBD2
size: -
J: TRBJ2-5
CDR3: CASSYYPWGGGETQYF
DNA: TGTGCCAGCAGTTACTACCCGTGGGGGGGAGGCGAGACCCAGTACTTC

V: TRBV25-1
D: TRBD2
size: once
J: TRBJ2-7
CDR3: CASSGPLLAGGNYEQYF
DNA: TGTGCCAGCAGTGGGCCTTTACTAGCGGGAGGGAACTACGAGCAGTACTTC

V: TRBV27
D: TRBD1
size: -
J: TRBJ1-3
CDR3: CASSGQGGSSGNTIYF
DNA: TGTGCCAGCAGCGGACAGGGGGGCTCCTCTGGAAACACCATATATTTT